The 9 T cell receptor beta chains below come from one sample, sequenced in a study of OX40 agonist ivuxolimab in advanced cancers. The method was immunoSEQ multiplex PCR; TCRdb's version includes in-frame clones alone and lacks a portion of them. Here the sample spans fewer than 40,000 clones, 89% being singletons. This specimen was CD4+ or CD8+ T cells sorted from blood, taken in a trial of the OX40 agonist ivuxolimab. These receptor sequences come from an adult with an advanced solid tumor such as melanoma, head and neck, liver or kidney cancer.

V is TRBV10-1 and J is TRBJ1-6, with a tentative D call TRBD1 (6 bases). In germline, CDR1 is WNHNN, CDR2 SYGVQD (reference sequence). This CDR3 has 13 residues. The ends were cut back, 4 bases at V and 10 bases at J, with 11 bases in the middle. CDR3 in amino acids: CASSGTVGSPLHF. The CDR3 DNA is TGCGCCAGCAGTGGGACAGTAGGATCACCCCTCCACTTT.

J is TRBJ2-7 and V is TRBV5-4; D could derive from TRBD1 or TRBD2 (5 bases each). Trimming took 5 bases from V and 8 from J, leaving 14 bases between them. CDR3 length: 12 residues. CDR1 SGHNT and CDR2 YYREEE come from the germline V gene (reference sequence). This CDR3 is CASRVPEGQQYF. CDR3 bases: TGTGCCAGCAGGGTCCCCGAGGGGCAGCAGTACTTC. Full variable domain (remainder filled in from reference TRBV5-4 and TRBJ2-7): ETGVTQSPTHLIKTRGQQVTLRCSSQSGHNTVSWYQQALGQGPQFIFQYYREEENGRGNFPPRFSGLQFPNYSSELNVNALELDDSALYLCASRVPEGQQYFGPGTRLTVT.

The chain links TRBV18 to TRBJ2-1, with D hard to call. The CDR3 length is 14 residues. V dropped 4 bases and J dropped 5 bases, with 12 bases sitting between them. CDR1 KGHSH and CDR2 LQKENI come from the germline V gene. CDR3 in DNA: TGTGCCAGCTCACGGGGTCACCCCAACAATGAGCAGTTCTTC. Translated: CASSRGHPNNEQFF.

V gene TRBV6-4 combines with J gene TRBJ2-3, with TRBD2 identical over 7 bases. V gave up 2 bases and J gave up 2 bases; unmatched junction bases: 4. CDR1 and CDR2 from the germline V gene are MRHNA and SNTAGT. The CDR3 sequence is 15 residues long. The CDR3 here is CASSDSGAPTDTQYF. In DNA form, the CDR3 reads TGTGCCAGCAGTGACAGCGGGGCGCCCACAGATACGCAGTATTTT.

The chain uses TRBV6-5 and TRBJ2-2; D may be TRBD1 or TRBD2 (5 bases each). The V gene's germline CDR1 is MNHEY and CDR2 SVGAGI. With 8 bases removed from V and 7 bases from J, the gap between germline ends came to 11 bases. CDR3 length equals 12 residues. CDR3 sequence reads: CASSLRGGELFF. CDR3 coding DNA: TGTGCCAGCTCCTTGAGGGGCGGGGAGCTGTTTTTT.

The CDR3 bases are TGTGCCAGTAGTATGGTAGGGCAGACCTCTGAAGCTTTCTTT. Protein sequence: CASSMVGQTSEAFF. The rearrangement joins TRBV19 to TRBJ1-1; D not certain. The CDR3 is made up of 14 amino acids. Germline CDR1 and CDR2: LNHDA and SQIVND (reference sequence). Trimming shortened V by 3 bases and J by 6 bases, and 14 bases separated the two germline ends.

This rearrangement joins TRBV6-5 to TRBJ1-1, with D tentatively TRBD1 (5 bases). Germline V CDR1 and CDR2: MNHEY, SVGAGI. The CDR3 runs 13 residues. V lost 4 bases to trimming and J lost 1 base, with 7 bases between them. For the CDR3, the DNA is TGTGCCAGCAGTTTTCAGGGGAACACTGAAGCTTTCTTT. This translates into CASSFQGNTEAFF.

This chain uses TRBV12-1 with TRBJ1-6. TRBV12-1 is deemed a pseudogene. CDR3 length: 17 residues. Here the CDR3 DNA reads TGTGCCAGCAGCTTCTTCGGGGATTACTCCTATAATTCACCCCTCCACTTT. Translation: CASSFFGDYSYNSPLHF.

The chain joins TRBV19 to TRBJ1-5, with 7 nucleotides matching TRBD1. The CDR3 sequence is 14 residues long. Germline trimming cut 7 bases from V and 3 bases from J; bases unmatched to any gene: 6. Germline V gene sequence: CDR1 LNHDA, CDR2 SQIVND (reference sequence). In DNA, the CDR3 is TGTGCCAGTACCCGAGGACAGGCCAATCAGCCCCAGCATTTT. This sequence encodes CASTRGQANQPQHF.